The table lists the clone carrying this TCR beta chain with a count of one. Generated by immunoSEQ multiplex PCR, the TCRdb table keeps only in-frame clones and is missing some. The sample contains roughly 79,000 clones, about 93% of which appear only once. The entry originates in a study of T cell changes during pregnancy in multiple sclerosis. Per the germline V gene, CDR1 is SGHTA and CDR2 is FQGNSA. This CDR3 is built from 15 residues. V was trimmed by 3 bases and J by 6 bases, leaving 15 bases between them. This clonotype was sampled from a female donor in good health, enrolled as a control in a pregnancy study. The rearrangement links TRBV7-2 to TRBJ2-1; D is perhaps TRBD1 (5 bases). The sample in question was peripheral blood, obtained in the second trimester of pregnancy. CDR3 loop: CASSFRGQLINEQFF. The CDR3 bases are TGTGCCAGCAGCTTTAGGGGCCAGCTTATCAATGAGCAGTTCTTC.